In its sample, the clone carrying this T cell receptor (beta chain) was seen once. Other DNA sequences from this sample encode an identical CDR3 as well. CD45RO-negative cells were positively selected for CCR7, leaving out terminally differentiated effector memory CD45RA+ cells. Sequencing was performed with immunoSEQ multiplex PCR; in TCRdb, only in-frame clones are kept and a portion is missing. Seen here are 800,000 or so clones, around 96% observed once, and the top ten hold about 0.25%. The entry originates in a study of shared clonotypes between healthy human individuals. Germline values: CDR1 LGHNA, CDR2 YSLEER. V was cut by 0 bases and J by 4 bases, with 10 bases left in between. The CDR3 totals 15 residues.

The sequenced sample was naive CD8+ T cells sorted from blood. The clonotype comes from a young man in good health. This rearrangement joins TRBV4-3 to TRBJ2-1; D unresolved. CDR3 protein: CASSQDLGAYNEQFF. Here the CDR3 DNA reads TGCGCCAGCAGCCAAGATCTCGGAGCGTACAATGAGCAGTTCTTC.